The rows below give T cell receptor beta chains drawn from one sample of a study of blood T cell repertoires in COVID-19. The assay was immunoSEQ multiplex PCR, and TCRdb's table has in-frame clones only and misses some. Of 90,000 to 120,000 clones listed, more than 70% are singletons. The source material was peripheral blood. All receptors come from a man aged 40-49 years with active or convalescent COVID-19. Both conserved end residues are trimmed from each CDR3. Clone size, where shown, is once, few, many, or a class for clones that have expanded.

CDR3 protein: ASSMGGLRSNEQF; clone size: NA; V gene: TRBV19; J gene: TRBJ2-1
CDR3 protein: ASSSDRGTGELF; clone size: NA; V gene: TRBV7-9; J gene: TRBJ2-2
CDR3 protein: ASIEPDGGGTEAF; clone size: NA; V gene: TRBV28; J gene: TRBJ1-1
CDR3 protein: ASSLRTDRAGTGELF; clone size: NA; V gene: TRBV5-1; J gene: TRBJ2-2
CDR3 protein: ASSSGLAGSGWNEQF; clone size: NA; V gene: TRBV5-4; J gene: TRBJ2-1
CDR3 protein: ASSYAGTGLSGEQY; clone size: once; V gene: TRBV28; J gene: TRBJ2-7
CDR3 protein: ASSPTGGASYEQY; clone size: once; V gene: TRBV6-5; J gene: TRBJ2-7
CDR3 protein: ASSLGERARYT; clone size: NA; V gene: TRBV11-2; J gene: TRBJ1-2
CDR3 protein: ASSYPDRGVLSIYGYT; clone size: NA; V gene: TRBV28; J gene: TRBJ1-2
CDR3 protein: AATRSGANVLT; clone size: NA; V gene: TRBV30; J gene: TRBJ2-6
CDR3 protein: ASRPRLVPNTGELF; clone size: few; V gene: TRBV7-2; J gene: TRBJ2-2
CDR3 protein: ASSVDSGRGRSGANVLT; clone size: NA; V gene: TRBV19; J gene: TRBJ2-6
CDR3 protein: ASGRETGNQPQH; clone size: NA; V gene: TRBV9; J gene: TRBJ1-5
CDR3 protein: ASSLGGTGQGGYT; clone size: NA; V gene: TRBV5-1; J gene: TRBJ1-2
CDR3 protein: ASTTGVLNQPQH; clone size: NA; V gene: TRBV28; J gene: TRBJ1-5
CDR3 protein: ASSGREQNSYEQY; clone size: NA; V gene: TRBV5-1; J gene: TRBJ2-7
CDR3 protein: SATDGGEQY; clone size: few; V gene: TRBV20-1; J gene: TRBJ2-7
CDR3 protein: ASSFARNTEAF; clone size: NA; V gene: TRBV6-2/TRBV6-3; J gene: TRBJ1-1
CDR3 protein: ASSQGQVSLYGYT; clone size: NA; V gene: TRBV3-1/TRBV3-2; J gene: TRBJ1-2
CDR3 protein: ASGTGSPGEQY; clone size: NA; V gene: TRBV10-3; J gene: TRBJ2-7
CDR3 protein: ASSPTVSSYEQY; clone size: NA; V gene: TRBV18; J gene: TRBJ2-7
CDR3 protein: AWSVDTDQPQH; clone size: NA; V gene: TRBV30; J gene: TRBJ1-5
CDR3 protein: ATSDLDRAPQY; clone size: NA; V gene: TRBV24-1; J gene: TRBJ2-3
CDR3 protein: ASSQQGDFGANVLT; clone size: NA; V gene: TRBV5-1; J gene: TRBJ2-6
CDR3 protein: AISESVGNQPQH; clone size: NA; V gene: TRBV10-3; J gene: TRBJ1-5
CDR3 protein: ASSLIRRNEQF; clone size: NA; V gene: TRBV28; J gene: TRBJ2-1
CDR3 protein: ASSPTGNYGYT; clone size: once; V gene: TRBV14; J gene: TRBJ1-2
CDR3 protein: ASSLRALSGGPDTQY; clone size: NA; V gene: TRBV11-2; J gene: TRBJ2-3
CDR3 protein: ASSPDRGPYEQY; clone size: NA; V gene: TRBV27; J gene: TRBJ2-7
CDR3 protein: SVGPLHEQY; clone size: NA; V gene: TRBV29-1; J gene: TRBJ2-7
CDR3 protein: ASSSMNTEAF; clone size: NA; V gene: TRBV18; J gene: TRBJ1-1
CDR3 protein: ASSDRGQVITEAF; clone size: NA; V gene: TRBV6-1; J gene: TRBJ1-1
CDR3 protein: ASSQDNVKNIQY; clone size: NA; V gene: TRBV14; J gene: TRBJ2-4
CDR3 protein: ASSEFSGRNSPLH; clone size: NA; V gene: TRBV2; J gene: TRBJ1-6
CDR3 protein: ASTPRGGTEAF; clone size: NA; V gene: TRBV27; J gene: TRBJ1-1
CDR3 protein: ASSSVPGLAGDTQY; clone size: once; V gene: TRBV5-6; J gene: TRBJ2-3
CDR3 protein: ASSLDPQAGAYGYT; clone size: NA; V gene: TRBV5-1; J gene: TRBJ1-2
CDR3 protein: ASSNMDRGNEQY; clone size: NA; V gene: TRBV27; J gene: TRBJ2-7
CDR3 protein: ASTSGTSGRRDTQY; clone size: NA; V gene: TRBV28; J gene: TRBJ2-3
CDR3 protein: ASSEWGLARETQY; clone size: NA; V gene: TRBV9; J gene: TRBJ2-5
CDR3 protein: ASRPGQFLYEQY; clone size: NA; V gene: TRBV28; J gene: TRBJ2-7
CDR3 protein: ASSLGRVGGNTIY; clone size: NA; V gene: TRBV7-2; J gene: TRBJ1-3
CDR3 protein: ASSRTDNQPQH; clone size: NA; V gene: TRBV9; J gene: TRBJ1-5
CDR3 protein: ASSHSYGYT; clone size: NA; V gene: TRBV6-2/TRBV6-3; J gene: TRBJ1-2
CDR3 protein: ATRDGGGSYEQY; clone size: NA; V gene: TRBV27; J gene: TRBJ2-7
CDR3 protein: AWSQGFATNEKLF; clone size: NA; V gene: TRBV30; J gene: TRBJ1-4
CDR3 protein: ASSPPGQEKFAF; clone size: NA; V gene: TRBV18; J gene: TRBJ1-1
CDR3 protein: ASSLIRASLNEQY; clone size: NA; V gene: TRBV13; J gene: TRBJ2-7
CDR3 protein: ASMPTSGYTDTQY; clone size: NA; V gene: TRBV19; J gene: TRBJ2-3
CDR3 protein: ASSRGGNTEAF; clone size: NA; V gene: TRBV7-2; J gene: TRBJ1-1
CDR3 protein: ASAGQGAQGEQF; clone size: few; V gene: TRBV12-5; J gene: TRBJ2-1
CDR3 protein: ASSFTGEETQY; clone size: NA; V gene: TRBV11-1; J gene: TRBJ2-5
CDR3 protein: TWLRGTEAF; clone size: NA; V gene: TRBV29-1; J gene: TRBJ1-1
CDR3 protein: ASSLSGGAALGTEAF; clone size: NA; V gene: TRBV5-1; J gene: TRBJ1-1
CDR3 protein: ASSSRQPGQGLYEQY; clone size: NA; V gene: TRBV7-2; J gene: TRBJ2-7